This is a list of T cell receptor beta chains from one sample in a study of cytomegalovirus exposure and HLA in healthy donors. The protocol was immunoSEQ multiplex PCR, while the TCRdb copy is restricted to in-frame clones and leaves out a portion. This table has some 140,000 clones, roughly three fifths appearing once. The sample comprised PBMCs. The receptors were gathered from a woman aged 40 to 49 in good health and CMV-seronegative. Each CDR3 is given with its conserved first and last residue. The D gene is left open where the match is weak. Only part of the rows carry a size: once, few, many, or a class if the clone is expanded.

TRBV2,TRBJ1-1,.,.,CASSPSGTGRVTEAFF,TGTGCCAGCAGCCCCAGCGGGACGGGGCGGGTCACTGAAGCTTTCTTT
TRBV6-1,TRBJ1-6,few,.,CASSGRGSSYNSPLHF,TGTGCCAGCAGTGGGCGAGGGAGCTCCTATAATTCACCCCTCCACTTT
TRBV9,TRBJ1-2,.,TRBD1,CASSKGQGDYGYTF,TGTGCCAGCAGCAAGGGACAGGGCGACTATGGCTACACCTTC
TRBV6-6,TRBJ1-1,.,.,CASRTLGATETEAFF,TGTGCCAGCAGGACCCTGGGAGCCACCGAGACTGAAGCTTTCTTT
TRBV11-2,TRBJ2-1,.,.,CASSLGGNEGEQFF,TGTGCCAGCAGCTTGGGTGGGAATGAGGGTGAGCAGTTCTTC
TRBV4-2,TRBJ1-1,.,.,CASSHEALQGYTEAFF,TGTGCCAGCAGCCACGAGGCCCTCCAGGGGTACACTGAAGCTTTCTTT
TRBV6-5,TRBJ1-4,.,.,CASSYSLATNEKLFF,TGTGCCAGCAGTTACTCTCTCGCAACTAATGAAAAACTGTTTTTT
TRBV6-6,TRBJ1-6,.,.,CASLQGQTNNSPLHF,TGTGCCAGCCTTCAAGGACAGACAAATAATTCACCCCTCCACTTT
TRBV29-1,TRBJ2-7,once,TRBD1,CSVSDRAIAYEQYF,TGCAGCGTATCGGACAGGGCGATAGCCTACGAGCAGTACTTC
TRBV6-6,TRBJ1-1,.,TRBD1,CASRRGQAKNTEAFF,TGTGCCAGCAGAAGGGGGCAGGCGAAGAACACTGAAGCTTTCTTT
TRBV19,TRBJ1-4,.,TRBD1,CASQDRGHQLFF,TGTGCCAGCCAGGACAGGGGGCATCAACTGTTTTTT
TRBV6-1,TRBJ1-1,.,.,CASSVTGNTEAFF,TGTGCCAGCAGTGTCACAGGGAACACTGAAGCTTTCTTT
TRBV7-8,TRBJ2-7,few,TRBD2,CASSFPAGEQYF,TGTGCCAGCAGCTTTCCAGCGGGGGAGCAGTACTTC
TRBV19,TRBJ1-3,.,TRBD1,CASSAGTGGNTIYF,TGTGCCAGTAGTGCCGGGACAGGGGGAAACACCATATATTTT
TRBV2,TRBJ2-2,.,.,CASTQQGTGELFF,TGTGCCAGCACCCAACAGGGCACCGGGGAGCTGTTTTTT
TRBV7-2,TRBJ1-1,once,TRBD1,CASSLGVTGISTEAFF,TGTGCCAGCAGCTTAGGGGTGACAGGGATTAGCACTGAAGCTTTCTTT
TRBV7-2,TRBJ1-6,.,TRBD1,CASSFTGAGNSPLHF,TGTGCCAGCAGCTTCACAGGGGCAGGTAATTCACCCCTCCACTTT
TRBV18,TRBJ1-1,.,.,CASSPRQAGTEAFF,TGTGCCAGCTCACCGAGACAGGCGGGTACTGAAGCTTTCTTT
TRBV27,TRBJ1-2,.,TRBD1,CASRPTGGRGYTF,TGTGCCAGCAGGCCGACAGGGGGCAGAGGCTACACCTTC
TRBV27,TRBJ2-7,.,TRBD1,CASSLSGQGGHEQYF,TGTGCCAGCAGTTTATCGGGACAGGGAGGCCACGAGCAGTACTTC
TRBV5-1,TRBJ2-3,once,TRBD2,CASSFLAGGTDTQYF,TGCGCCAGCAGTTTTCTAGCGGGGGGGACAGATACGCAGTATTTT
TRBV30,TRBJ2-3,once,.,CAWSASVSTDTQYF,TGTGCCTGGAGTGCAAGCGTGAGCACAGATACGCAGTATTTT
TRBV6-1,TRBJ1-6,.,.,CASSEGGRYNSPLHF,TGTGCCAGCAGTGAAGGAGGTCGCTATAATTCACCCCTCCACTTT
TRBV15,TRBJ2-3,few,TRBD1,CATSRGQVNTDTQYF,TGTGCCACCAGCAGGGGACAGGTAAACACAGATACGCAGTATTTT
TRBV9,TRBJ1-1,.,.,CASSSGSWKAEAFF,TGTGCCAGCAGCTCAGGATCTTGGAAGGCTGAAGCTTTCTTT
TRBV18,TRBJ1-2,.,.,CASSPGPDYGYTF,TGTGCCAGCTCACCTGGGCCTGACTATGGCTACACCTTC
TRBV5-1,TRBJ2-1,few,.,CASSLIREGGNEQFF,TGCGCCAGCAGCTTGATCAGGGAGGGGGGCAATGAGCAGTTCTTC
TRBV6-5,TRBJ1-5,.,.,CASSYGAYQPQHF,TGTGCCAGCAGTTACGGGGCCTATCAGCCCCAGCATTTT
TRBV7-9,TRBJ2-7,.,TRBD1,CASTLGTVTEQYF,TGTGCCAGCACCTTAGGGACAGTAACCGAGCAGTACTTC
TRBV28,TRBJ2-4,.,.,CASSSSGSVAKNIQYF,TGTGCCAGCAGTTCTAGTGGTTCCGTAGCCAAAAACATTCAGTACTTC
TRBV27,TRBJ1-6,.,TRBD1,CASSSSDRGLSSYNSPLHF,TGTGCCAGCAGTTCCTCGGACAGGGGGCTAAGCTCCTATAATTCACCCCTCCACTTT
TRBV28,TRBJ2-2,.,TRBD1,CASSPSRGPTGELFF,TGTGCCAGCAGTCCCTCGAGGGGGCCCACCGGGGAGCTGTTTTTT
TRBV5-4,TRBJ2-1,.,.,CASSPAPGLGAVEQFF,TGTGCCAGCAGCCCTGCTCCCGGGCTAGGGGCGGTTGAGCAGTTCTTC